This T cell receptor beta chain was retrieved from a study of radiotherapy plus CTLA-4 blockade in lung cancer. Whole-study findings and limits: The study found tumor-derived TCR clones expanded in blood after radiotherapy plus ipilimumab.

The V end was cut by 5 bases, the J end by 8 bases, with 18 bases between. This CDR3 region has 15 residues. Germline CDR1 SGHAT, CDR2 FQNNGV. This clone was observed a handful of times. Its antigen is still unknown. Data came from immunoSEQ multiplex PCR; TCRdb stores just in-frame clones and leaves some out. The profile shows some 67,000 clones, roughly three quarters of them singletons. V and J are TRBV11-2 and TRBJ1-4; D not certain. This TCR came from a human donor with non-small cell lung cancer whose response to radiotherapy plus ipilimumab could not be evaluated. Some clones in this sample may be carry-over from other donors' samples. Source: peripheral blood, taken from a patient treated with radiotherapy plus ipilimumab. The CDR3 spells CASSAHTGVEEKLFF. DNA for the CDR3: TGTGCCAGCAGCGCCCATACCGGGGTAGAGGAAAAACTGTTTTTT.